This is a list of T cell receptor beta chains from one sample in a study of cytomegalovirus exposure and HLA in healthy donors. The table came from immunoSEQ multiplex PCR; TCRdb's copy has only in-frame clones and leaves some out. The sample records more than 95,000 clones, 60% to 85% being singletons. Specimen: PBMCs. The source is a woman aged 40 to 50 in good health and CMV-seronegative. CDR3s include the opening cysteine and the closing phenylalanine or tryptophan.

v_gene	len	j_gene	CDR3aa
TRBV6-1	17	TRBJ2-1	CASSAGQGPFQYNEQFF
TRBV6-5	15	TRBJ1-2	CASSPSLGGGYGYTF
TRBV27	12	TRBJ1-6	CASSFLNSPLHF
TRBV2	21	TRBJ2-1	CASSEALIGGAGGVPYNEQFF
TRBV19	14	TRBJ1-5	CASSPGRGNQPQHF
TRBV28	16	TRBJ2-1	CASSTAGTSGTNEQFF
TRBV7-9	12	TRBJ2-2	CASRGWTGELFF
TRBV7-9	16	TRBJ2-4	CASSSISGRTKNIQYF
TRBV7-8	15	TRBJ1-5	CASSEEGGRAQPQHF
TRBV5-6	14	TRBJ2-1	CASSPWDLQQKQFF
TRBV15	12	TRBJ1-1	CATSRSGSKAFF
TRBV28	14	TRBJ2-5	CASSLDGSGETQYF
TRBV11-1	14	TRBJ2-2	CASRGLATTGELFF
TRBV6-6	12	TRBJ1-2	CASSRQSDGYTF
TRBV15	17	TRBJ2-1	CATSRGPGHSAPNEQFF
TRBV21-1	15	TRBJ2-5	CASSNRQGRGETQYF
TRBV27	16	TRBJ1-4	CASSLASGTGDEKLFF
TRBV5-1	15	TRBJ2-1	CASSLVLGQGREQFF
TRBV5-5	16	TRBJ2-3	CASSWGPGVSTDTQYF
TRBV19	16	TRBJ2-1	CASFSHESGSSHEQFF
TRBV29-1	13	TRBJ1-2	CSVREARVLGYTF
TRBV6-1	11	TRBJ1-1	CASRKDGGAFF
TRBV6-6	14	TRBJ1-5	CASSYGDRGQPQHF
TRBV19	14	TRBJ2-7	CASSIVAGVSEQYF
TRBV6-1	17	TRBJ2-2	CASSDARGRTNTGELFF
TRBV19	14	TRBJ1-1	CASSFGWLDTEAFF
TRBV5-1	13	TRBJ2-1	CASSSGLAPEQFF
TRBV5-1	15	TRBJ1-1	CASSLAETGNTEAFF
TRBV10-3	12	TRBJ1-1	CAISERGARAFF
TRBV7-6	14	TRBJ1-1	CASSLPPMNTEAFF
TRBV16	16	TRBJ1-4	CASSQFEVPTNEKLFF
TRBV29-1	11	TRBJ2-7	CSVRASHEQYF
TRBV6-1	15	TRBJ2-5	CASSESQGGEETQYF
TRBV7-6	16	TRBJ2-3	CASSLGSPITTDTQYF
TRBV29-1	12	TRBJ2-5	CSTDRGGETQYF
TRBV9	16	TRBJ2-2	CASSVTSGSVTGELFF
TRBV7-8	14	TRBJ2-1	CASSLQGVLGEQFF
TRBV7-9	16	TRBJ2-3	CSSSFWGGAEADTQYF
TRBV7-2	14	TRBJ1-4	CASSPAQGSKKLFF
TRBV7-9	15	.	CASSQDREGTYEQYF
TRBV5-4	15	TRBJ2-3	CASSLKHTAPDTQYF
TRBV4-1	15	TRBJ2-2	CASSQMGQGAGELFF
TRBV7-9	10	TRBJ1-1	CAPVYTEAFF
TRBV28	19	TRBJ2-3	CASSSLGGSSGLGTDTQYF
TRBV28	14	TRBJ1-5	CASSQSGGVQPQHF
TRBV28	15	TRBJ1-1	CASSLVDRGDTEAFF
TRBV18	14	TRBJ1-1	CASSPDRVNTEAFF
TRBV6-5	15	TRBJ2-7	CASSSGLALSYEQYF
TRBV19	15	TRBJ2-2	CASYWTGANTGELFF
TRBV27	15	TRBJ2-3	CASSTNNPPLDTQYF
TRBV2	13	TRBJ2-7	CASSPHTSYEQYF
TRBV4-2	16	TRBJ2-5	CASSQDSGSGQETQYF
TRBV25-1	15	TRBJ1-2	CASSDIGGAYYGYTF
TRBV4-1	18	TRBJ2-1	CASSQAYSGRSSYNEQFF
TRBV15	15	TRBJ1-2	CATSRGAGSNYGYTF
TRBV4-1	17	TRBJ2-7	CASSQGRSAGGHYEQYF
TRBV6-1	15	TRBJ2-1	CASSPLAGGPNEQFF